This T cell receptor (beta chain) was obtained from a study of shared clonotypes between healthy human individuals. Notes on the study in general: What naive subsets generally showed was a larger estimated richness than memory subsets showed.

Of note for this clone: Its antigen remains unknown.

The data were produced by immunoSEQ multiplex PCR, yet TCRdb's version contains in-frame clones alone and is incomplete. In the table there are approximately 700,000 clones, around 73% of which are singletons. The CDR3 spans 13 residues. Germline CDR1 SGHVS, CDR2 FQNEAQ. V lost 5 bases and J 5 bases, leaving 13 bases between the germline ends. This sequence was found in a woman aged 25-40 years in good health. The sequenced material came from memory CD4+ T cells sorted from blood. The subset is: CD45RA-negative fraction. This chain links TRBV7-8 with TRBJ2-7, with D possibly being TRBD1 (5 bases). In nucleotides, the CDR3 is TGTGCCAGCAGCACCAGGGTGGGTCACGAGCAGTACTTC. Translation: CASSTRVGHEQYF.